Listed below are T cell receptor beta chains from one sample, sequenced in a study of cytomegalovirus exposure and HLA in healthy donors. The method was immunoSEQ multiplex PCR; TCRdb's version includes in-frame clones alone and lacks a portion of them. Of some 100,000 clones listed, roughly 84% are singletons. The sample comprised PBMCs. Receptors were obtained from a woman aged 18-30 years in good health and CMV-seronegative. CDR3s include the opening cysteine and the closing phenylalanine or tryptophan. The order of the fields is clone size, V gene, D gene, J gene, CDR3 protein, CDR3 DNA. The D gene is left open where the match is weak. Not every row has a clone size; where given, it reads once, few, many or a size class.

abundance: -; v_gene: TRBV23-1; d_gene: TRBD1; j_gene: TRBJ1-5; CDR3aa: CASSQSRDRESQPQHF; CDR3nt: TGCGCCAGCAGTCAATCGCGGGACAGGGAAAGCCAGCCCCAGCATTTT
abundance: -; v_gene: TRBV7-2; d_gene: TRBD1; j_gene: TRBJ1-1; CDR3aa: CASSLDRDDEAFF; CDR3nt: TGTGCCAGCAGCTTGGACAGGGATGATGAAGCTTTCTTT
abundance: -; v_gene: TRBV5-4; d_gene: TRBD1; j_gene: TRBJ1-2; CDR3aa: CASSRQGSNYGYTF; CDR3nt: TGTGCCAGCAGCCGACAGGGGTCTAACTATGGCTACACCTTC
abundance: -; v_gene: TRBV7-9; d_gene: TRBD1; j_gene: TRBJ2-7; CDR3aa: CASSLGGTGAYEQYF; CDR3nt: TGTGCCAGCAGCTTAGGCGGGACAGGAGCCTACGAGCAGTACTTC
abundance: once; v_gene: TRBV6-5; d_gene: TRBD2; j_gene: TRBJ2-2; CDR3aa: CASSYLAGGNRGLFF; CDR3nt: TGTGCCAGCAGTTACCTAGCGGGAGGTAACAGGGGGCTGTTTTTT
abundance: -; v_gene: TRBV5-6; d_gene: -; j_gene: TRBJ2-7; CDR3aa: CASGVAGASSYEQYF; CDR3nt: TGTGCCAGCGGAGTGGCAGGGGCGAGCTCCTACGAGCAGTACTTC
abundance: once; v_gene: TRBV19; d_gene: -; j_gene: TRBJ1-5; CDR3aa: CASSIGIQGSYQPQHF; CDR3nt: TGTGCCAGTAGTATAGGTATCCAGGGTTCTTATCAGCCCCAGCATTTT
abundance: -; v_gene: TRBV7-8; d_gene: TRBD2; j_gene: TRBJ2-1; CDR3aa: CASSLLAGNRYNEQFF; CDR3nt: TGTGCCAGCAGCTTACTAGCGGGTAACCGATACAATGAGCAGTTCTTC
abundance: -; v_gene: TRBV4-3; d_gene: -; j_gene: TRBJ2-6; CDR3aa: CASSQDRHSYSGANVLTF; CDR3nt: TGCGCCAGCAGCCAAGATCGGCACAGCTACTCTGGGGCCAACGTCCTGACTTTC
abundance: -; v_gene: TRBV7-3; d_gene: TRBD2; j_gene: TRBJ2-7; CDR3aa: CASSRTSGAYEQYF; CDR3nt: TGTGCCAGCAGCCGAACTAGCGGAGCCTACGAGCAGTACTTC
abundance: -; v_gene: TRBV28; d_gene: -; j_gene: TRBJ2-3; CDR3aa: CASTSYRMRTDTQYF; CDR3nt: TGTGCCAGCACATCCTACAGGATGCGCACAGATACGCAGTATTTT
abundance: -; v_gene: TRBV4-3; d_gene: -; j_gene: TRBJ1-5; CDR3aa: CASSQDSTQPQHF; CDR3nt: TGCGCCAGCAGCCAAGATAGTACCCAGCCCCAGCATTTT
abundance: -; v_gene: TRBV19; d_gene: TRBD1; j_gene: TRBJ2-7; CDR3aa: CASSIGQGAPGYEQYF; CDR3nt: TGTGCCAGTAGTATAGGCCAGGGGGCGCCGGGCTACGAGCAGTACTTC
abundance: -; v_gene: TRBV5-6; d_gene: -; j_gene: TRBJ1-1; CDR3aa: CASSAAGTPWTEAFF; CDR3nt: TGTGCCAGCAGCGCGGCAGGGACACCTTGGACTGAAGCTTTCTTT
abundance: -; v_gene: TRBV18; d_gene: TRBD2; j_gene: TRBJ2-2; CDR3aa: CASSPPSGSLGTGELFF; CDR3nt: TGTGCCAGCTCACCCCCTAGCGGGAGTCTCGGCACCGGGGAGCTGTTTTTT
abundance: -; v_gene: TRBV7-9; d_gene: -; j_gene: TRBJ2-1; CDR3aa: CASSSIVGEQFF; CDR3nt: TGTGCCAGCAGCTCAATAGTCGGTGAGCAGTTCTTC
abundance: -; v_gene: TRBV28; d_gene: TRBD2; j_gene: TRBJ2-5; CDR3aa: CASTYGLAVEKETQYF; CDR3nt: TGTGCCAGCACCTACGGACTAGCGGTCGAAAAAGAGACCCAGTACTTC
abundance: -; v_gene: TRBV30; d_gene: TRBD1; j_gene: TRBJ2-7; CDR3aa: CAWSLRGREQYF; CDR3nt: TGTGCCTGGAGCCTCAGGGGGCGCGAGCAGTACTTC
abundance: -; v_gene: TRBV28; d_gene: TRBD1; j_gene: TRBJ1-5; CDR3aa: CASAGTDNQPQHF; CDR3nt: TGTGCCAGCGCAGGGACAGACAATCAGCCCCAGCATTTT
abundance: -; v_gene: TRBV7-9; d_gene: -; j_gene: TRBJ2-6; CDR3aa: CASSSGPGRGGANVLTF; CDR3nt: TGTGCCAGCAGCTCCGGGCCGGGGAGGGGGGGGGCCAACGTCCTGACTTTC
abundance: -; v_gene: TRBV2; d_gene: -; j_gene: TRBJ1-2; CDR3aa: CASRKYRSYGYTF; CDR3nt: TGTGCCAGCAGGAAGTACAGGTCCTATGGCTACACCTTC
abundance: -; v_gene: TRBV19; d_gene: TRBD1; j_gene: TRBJ2-2; CDR3aa: CASSMQQGAWTGELFF; CDR3nt: TGTGCCAGTAGTATGCAGCAGGGGGCATGGACCGGGGAGCTGTTTTTT
abundance: -; v_gene: TRBV7-7; d_gene: -; j_gene: TRBJ2-5; CDR3aa: CASSFTGMGETQYF; CDR3nt: TGTGCTAGCAGCTTTACAGGGATGGGGGAGACCCAGTACTTC
abundance: -; v_gene: TRBV7-3; d_gene: -; j_gene: TRBJ2-7; CDR3aa: CASSLNVGTSYEQYF; CDR3nt: TGTGCCAGCAGCTTAAACGTGGGCACTTCCTACGAGCAGTACTTC
abundance: -; v_gene: TRBV6-5; d_gene: TRBD1; j_gene: TRBJ2-1; CDR3aa: CASSRGQGSLMFF; CDR3nt: TGTGCCAGCAGCAGGGGACAGGGGTCGCTTATGTTCTTC
abundance: once; v_gene: TRBV27; d_gene: TRBD2; j_gene: TRBJ2-3; CDR3aa: CASSLRREGPTDTQYF; CDR3nt: TGTGCCAGCAGTTTACGGCGGGAGGGCCCCACAGATACGCAGTATTTT
abundance: -; v_gene: TRBV7-8; d_gene: TRBD1; j_gene: TRBJ1-4; CDR3aa: CASSRDRGQEKLFF; CDR3nt: TGTGCCAGCAGCAGGGACAGGGGGCAAGAAAAACTGTTTTTT
abundance: -; v_gene: TRBV28; d_gene: -; j_gene: TRBJ1-4; CDR3aa: CASSVNSWAGEKLFF; CDR3nt: TGTGCCAGCAGTGTCAACAGTTGGGCAGGGGAAAAACTGTTTTTT
abundance: -; v_gene: TRBV6-5; d_gene: TRBD1; j_gene: TRBJ1-2; CDR3aa: CASRPDRGSGGYTF; CDR3nt: TGTGCCAGCAGACCGGACAGGGGTTCCGGGGGCTACACCTTC
abundance: -; v_gene: TRBV9; d_gene: -; j_gene: TRBJ1-1; CDR3aa: CASRKGRVRGFGLNTEAFF; CDR3nt: TGTGCCAGCAGAAAAGGGAGGGTTCGGGGATTCGGTTTAAACACTGAAGCTTTCTTT
abundance: -; v_gene: TRBV2; d_gene: -; j_gene: TRBJ1-1; CDR3aa: CASRQGKNTEAFF; CDR3nt: TGTGCCAGCAGACAGGGAAAGAACACTGAAGCTTTCTTT
abundance: once; v_gene: TRBV5-6; d_gene: -; j_gene: TRBJ2-1; CDR3aa: CASSSLGPNEQFF; CDR3nt: TGTGCCAGCAGCTCCCTGGGCCCCAATGAGCAGTTCTTC
abundance: -; v_gene: TRBV29-1; d_gene: TRBD1; j_gene: TRBJ1-2; CDR3aa: CSMTGAFSYGYTF; CDR3nt: TGCAGCATGACAGGGGCTTTTAGCTATGGCTACACCTTC
abundance: -; v_gene: TRBV5-4; d_gene: TRBD2; j_gene: TRBJ2-7; CDR3aa: CASSLGTSGGFEQYF; CDR3nt: TGTGCCAGCAGCCTCGGGACTAGCGGGGGGTTCGAGCAGTACTTC
abundance: -; v_gene: TRBV19; d_gene: -; j_gene: TRBJ1-1; CDR3aa: CASSTQAEGTEAFF; CDR3nt: TGTGCCAGTAGTACGCAGGCAGAGGGCACTGAAGCTTTCTTT
abundance: -; v_gene: TRBV5-1; d_gene: TRBD2; j_gene: TRBJ2-7; CDR3aa: CASSKSGRKDEQYF; CDR3nt: TGCGCCAGCAGCAAAAGCGGGAGGAAGGACGAGCAGTACTTC
abundance: -; v_gene: TRBV6-5; d_gene: TRBD1; j_gene: TRBJ2-1; CDR3aa: CASTGGTGYHEQFF; CDR3nt: TGTGCCAGCACCGGCGGGACAGGGTATCATGAGCAGTTCTTC
abundance: -; v_gene: TRBV28; d_gene: TRBD1; j_gene: TRBJ1-4; CDR3aa: CASSLGDRGEKLFF; CDR3nt: TGTGCCAGCAGTTTAGGGGACAGGGGCGAAAAACTGTTTTTT
abundance: -; v_gene: TRBV19; d_gene: TRBD2; j_gene: TRBJ2-1; CDR3aa: CASSIDNGGSSYNEQFF; CDR3nt: TGTGCCAGTAGTATAGATAACGGGGGGAGCTCCTACAATGAGCAGTTCTTC
abundance: -; v_gene: TRBV30; d_gene: TRBD2; j_gene: TRBJ2-3; CDR3aa: CAWSVGLAGAADTQYF; CDR3nt: TGTGCCTGGAGTGTAGGACTAGCGGGAGCGGCAGATACGCAGTATTTT
abundance: -; v_gene: TRBV6-5; d_gene: -; j_gene: TRBJ2-7; CDR3aa: CASSYLAGSAYEQYF; CDR3nt: TGTGCCAGCAGTTACTTGGCAGGGTCAGCCTACGAGCAGTACTTC
abundance: -; v_gene: TRBV4-3; d_gene: -; j_gene: TRBJ2-7; CDR3aa: CASSSRDEQYF; CDR3nt: TGCGCCAGCAGCTCCCGGGACGAGCAGTACTTC
abundance: -; v_gene: TRBV2; d_gene: TRBD2; j_gene: TRBJ2-2; CDR3aa: CASKPSGGAGELFF; CDR3nt: TGTGCCAGCAAGCCTAGCGGGGGAGCCGGGGAGCTGTTTTTT
abundance: -; v_gene: TRBV5-6; d_gene: TRBD2; j_gene: TRBJ2-5; CDR3aa: CASSSETARGKETQYF; CDR3nt: TGTGCCAGCAGCTCCGAGACAGCGCGGGGGAAAGAGACCCAGTACTTC
abundance: -; v_gene: TRBV7-9; d_gene: TRBD1; j_gene: TRBJ1-6; CDR3aa: CASSLGSPGQENSPLHF; CDR3nt: TGTGCCAGCAGCCTCGGCTCACCGGGACAGGAGAATTCACCCCTCCACTTT
abundance: few; v_gene: TRBV28; d_gene: TRBD1; j_gene: TRBJ1-3; CDR3aa: CASSPRDSVYLSGNTIYF; CDR3nt: TGTGCCAGCAGTCCCCGGGACAGCGTTTATCTCTCTGGAAACACCATATATTTT
abundance: -; v_gene: TRBV4-1; d_gene: TRBD1; j_gene: TRBJ1-6; CDR3aa: CASSETGGVSPLHF; CDR3nt: TGCGCCAGCAGCGAGACAGGGGGGGTTTCACCCCTCCACTTT
abundance: -; v_gene: TRBV7-9; d_gene: TRBD1; j_gene: TRBJ2-7; CDR3aa: CASSYASSLDRDYEQYF; CDR3nt: TGTGCCAGCAGTTACGCCAGTTCGTTGGACAGGGATTACGAGCAGTACTTC
abundance: once; v_gene: TRBV6-4; d_gene: TRBD1; j_gene: TRBJ1-5; CDR3aa: CASSRDSSGGQPQHF; CDR3nt: TGTGCCAGCAGTCGGGACAGCTCCGGGGGTCAGCCCCAGCATTTT
abundance: once; v_gene: TRBV28; d_gene: -; j_gene: TRBJ1-6; CDR3aa: CATRSANSPLHF; CDR3nt: TGTGCCACGAGGTCTGCCAATTCACCCCTCCACTTT